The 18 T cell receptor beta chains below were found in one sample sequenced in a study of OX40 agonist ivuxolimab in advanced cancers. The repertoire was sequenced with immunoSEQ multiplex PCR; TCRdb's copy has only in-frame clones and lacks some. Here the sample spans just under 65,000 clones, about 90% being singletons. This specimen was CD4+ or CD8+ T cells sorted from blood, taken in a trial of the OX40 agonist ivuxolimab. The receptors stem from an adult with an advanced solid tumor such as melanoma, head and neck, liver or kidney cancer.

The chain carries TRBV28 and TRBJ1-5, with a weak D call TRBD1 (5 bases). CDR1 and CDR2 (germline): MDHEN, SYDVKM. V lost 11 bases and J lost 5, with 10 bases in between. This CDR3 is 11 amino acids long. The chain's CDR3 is CAVGAHQPQHF. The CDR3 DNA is TGTGCCGTCGGGGCCCATCAGCCCCAGCATTTT.

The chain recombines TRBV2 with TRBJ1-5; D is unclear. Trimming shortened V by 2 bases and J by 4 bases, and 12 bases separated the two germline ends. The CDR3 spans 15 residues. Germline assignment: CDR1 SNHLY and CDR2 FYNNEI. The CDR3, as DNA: TGTGCCAGCAGTGAACTCCCTCAGCTAAATCAGCCCCAGCATTTT. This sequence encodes CASSELPQLNQPQHF.

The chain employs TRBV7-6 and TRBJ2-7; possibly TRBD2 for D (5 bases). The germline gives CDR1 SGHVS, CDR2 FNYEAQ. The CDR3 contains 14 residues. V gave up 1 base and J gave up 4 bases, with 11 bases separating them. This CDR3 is CASSLGGGGYEQYF. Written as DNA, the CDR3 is TGTGCCAGCAGCTTAGGAGGAGGTGGTTACGAGCAGTACTTC.

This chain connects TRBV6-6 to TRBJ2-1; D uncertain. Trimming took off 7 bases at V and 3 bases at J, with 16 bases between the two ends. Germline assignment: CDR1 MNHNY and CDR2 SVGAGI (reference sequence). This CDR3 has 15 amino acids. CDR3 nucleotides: TGTGCCAGCACGACAAAACGGTACGGCTACAATGAGCAGTTCTTC. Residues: CASTTKRYGYNEQFF.

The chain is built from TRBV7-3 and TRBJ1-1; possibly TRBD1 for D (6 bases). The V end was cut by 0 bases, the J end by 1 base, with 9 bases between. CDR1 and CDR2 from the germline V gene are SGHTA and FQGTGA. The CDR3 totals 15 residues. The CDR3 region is CASSLTGGENTEAFF. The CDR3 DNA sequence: TGTGCCAGCAGCTTAACAGGGGGGGAGAACACTGAAGCTTTCTTT.

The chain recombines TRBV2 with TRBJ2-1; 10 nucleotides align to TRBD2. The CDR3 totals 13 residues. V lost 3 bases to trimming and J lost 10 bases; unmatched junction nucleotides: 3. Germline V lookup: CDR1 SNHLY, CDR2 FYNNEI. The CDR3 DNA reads TGTGCCAGCAGTGAGGAACTAGCGGGAGAGCAGTTCTTC. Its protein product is CASSEELAGEQFF.

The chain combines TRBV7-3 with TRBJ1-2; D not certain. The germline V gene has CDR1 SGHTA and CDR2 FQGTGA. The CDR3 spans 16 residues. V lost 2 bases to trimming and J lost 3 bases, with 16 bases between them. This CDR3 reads CASSLAPTTRDYGYTF. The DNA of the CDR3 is TGTGCCAGCAGCTTAGCCCCGACGACGCGCGACTATGGCTACACCTTC.

The CDR3 here is CASSQLEEPYNSPLHF. CDR3 DNA: TGTGCCAGCAGCCAGCTGGAGGAGCCCTATAATTCACCCCTCCACTTT. V usage is TRBV5-6 and J usage is TRBJ1-6; D is unclear. This CDR3 region has 16 residues. Germline values: CDR1 SGHDT, CDR2 YYEEEE. V was clipped by 4 bases and J by 2 bases, with 13 bases between them. The full variable domain, in which reference TRBV5-6 and TRBJ1-6 provide the parts outside the CDR3, is DAGVTQSPTHLIKTRGQQVTLRCSPKSGHDTVSWYQQALGQGPQFIFQYYEEEERQRGNFPDRFSGHQFPNYSSELNVNALLLGDSALYLCASSQLEEPYNSPLHFGNGTRLTVT.

CDR3 residues: CASSLDRLGYNEQFF. In DNA form, the CDR3 reads TGTGCCAGCAGTCTTGACAGGCTCGGCTACAATGAGCAGTTCTTC. The chain has TRBV27 and TRBJ2-1; the D gene is possibly TRBD1 (6 bases). Trimming pared 5 bases from V and 3 bases from J, leaving 14 bases between. From germline, CDR1 is MNHEY and CDR2 SMNVEV (reference sequence). The CDR3 sequence is 15 residues long.

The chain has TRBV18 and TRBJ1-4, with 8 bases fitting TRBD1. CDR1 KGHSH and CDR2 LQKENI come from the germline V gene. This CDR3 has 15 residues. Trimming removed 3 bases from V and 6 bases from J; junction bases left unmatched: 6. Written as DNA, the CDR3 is TGTGCCAGCTCACCGGAACGACAGGGGCATGAAAAACTGTTTTTT. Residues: CASSPERQGHEKLFF.

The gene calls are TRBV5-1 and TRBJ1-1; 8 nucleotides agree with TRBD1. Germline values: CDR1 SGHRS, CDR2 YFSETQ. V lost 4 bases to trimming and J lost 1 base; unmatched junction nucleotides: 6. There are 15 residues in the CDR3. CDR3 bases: TGCGCCAGCAGCGTGGCCGGGACAGGGAACACTGAAGCTTTCTTT. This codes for CASSVAGTGNTEAFF.

The CDR3 DNA sequence: TGTGCCAGCAGCAATCGATGGGACAGGGGGCCTGTCACAGATACGCAGTATTTT. Translating it yields CASSNRWDRGPVTDTQYF. The chain recombines TRBV21-1 with TRBJ2-3; the table names TRBD1, a call not compared with the DNA. TRBV21-1 is recorded as a pseudogene. The CDR3 totals 18 residues.

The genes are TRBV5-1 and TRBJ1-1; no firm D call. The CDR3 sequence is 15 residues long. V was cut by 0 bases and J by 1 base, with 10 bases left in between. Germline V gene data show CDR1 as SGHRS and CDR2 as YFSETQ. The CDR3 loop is CASSLGYGQNTEAFF. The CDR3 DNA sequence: TGCGCCAGCAGCTTGGGATATGGCCAGAACACTGAAGCTTTCTTT.

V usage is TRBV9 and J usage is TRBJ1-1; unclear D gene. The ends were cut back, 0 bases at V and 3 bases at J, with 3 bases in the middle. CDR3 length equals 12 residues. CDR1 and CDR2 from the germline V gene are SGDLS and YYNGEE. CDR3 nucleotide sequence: TGTGCCAGCAGCGTAGGGGACACTGAAGCTTTCTTT. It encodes CASSVGDTEAFF.

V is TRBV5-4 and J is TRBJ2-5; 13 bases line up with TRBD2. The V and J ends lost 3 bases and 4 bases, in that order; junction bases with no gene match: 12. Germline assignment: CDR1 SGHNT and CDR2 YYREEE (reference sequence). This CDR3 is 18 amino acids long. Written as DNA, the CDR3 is TGTGCCAGCAGCTCGGTCTATACTAGCGGGAGGGCACGAGAGACCCAGTACTTC. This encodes CASSSVYTSGRARETQYF.

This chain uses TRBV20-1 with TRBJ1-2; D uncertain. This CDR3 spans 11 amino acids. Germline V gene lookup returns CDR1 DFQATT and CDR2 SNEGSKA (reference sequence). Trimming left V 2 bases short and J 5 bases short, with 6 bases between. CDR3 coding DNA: TGCAGTGCTAGACGGGAGTATGGCTACACCTTC. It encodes CSARREYGYTF.

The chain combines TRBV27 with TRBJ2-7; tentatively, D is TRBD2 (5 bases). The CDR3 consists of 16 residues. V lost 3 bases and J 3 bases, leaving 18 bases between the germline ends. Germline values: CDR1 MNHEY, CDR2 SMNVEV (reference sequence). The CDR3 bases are TGTGCCAGCAGTTTTTTTGGGTCAGCAGGACTCTACGAGCAGTACTTC. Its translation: CASSFFGSAGLYEQYF.

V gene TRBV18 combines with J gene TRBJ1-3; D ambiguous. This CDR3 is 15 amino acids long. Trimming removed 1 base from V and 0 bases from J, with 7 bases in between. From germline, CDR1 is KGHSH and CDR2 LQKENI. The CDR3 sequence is CASSPRADSGNTIYF. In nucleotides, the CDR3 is TGTGCCAGCTCACCACGGGCAGACTCTGGAAACACCATATATTTT. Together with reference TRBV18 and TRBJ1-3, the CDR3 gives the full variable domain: NAGVMQNPRHLVRRRGQEARLRCSPMKGHSHVYWYRQLPEEGLKFMVYLQKENIIDESGMPKERFSAEFPKEGPSILRIQQVVRGDSAAYFCASSPRADSGNTIYFGEGSWLTVV.